This TCR beta chain was found in a study of T cells after yellow fever vaccination. The study, taken as a whole, reports: A large majority of primary-vaccination clones showed up again after the booster (about 96% CD4, 85% to 90% CD8).

As regards this clonotype: What it binds is unknown.

Trimming removed 5 bases from V and 4 bases from J, with 15 bases in between. This CDR3 has 15 amino acids. The V gene's germline CDR1 is MNHEY and CDR2 SMNVEV (reference sequence). A universal primer site and UMIs were added as TCR cDNA was made by 5'RACE template switching. TCRdb reprocessed the 5' RACE reads with MiXCR, giving one entry per CDR3 protein. This sample has under 600,000 distinct CDR3 sequences, with 21% found just once. V gene TRBV27 combines with J gene TRBJ2-1, with unresolved D. The clonotype comes from a young man who received the YFV17D yellow fever vaccine. The sample here was PBMCs, taken approximately 22 days after the first yellow fever vaccination. The chain's CDR3 is CASSTKGDFYNEQFF. The CDR3, as DNA: TGTGCCAGCAGTACAAAAGGAGATTTTTACAATGAGCAGTTCTTC.